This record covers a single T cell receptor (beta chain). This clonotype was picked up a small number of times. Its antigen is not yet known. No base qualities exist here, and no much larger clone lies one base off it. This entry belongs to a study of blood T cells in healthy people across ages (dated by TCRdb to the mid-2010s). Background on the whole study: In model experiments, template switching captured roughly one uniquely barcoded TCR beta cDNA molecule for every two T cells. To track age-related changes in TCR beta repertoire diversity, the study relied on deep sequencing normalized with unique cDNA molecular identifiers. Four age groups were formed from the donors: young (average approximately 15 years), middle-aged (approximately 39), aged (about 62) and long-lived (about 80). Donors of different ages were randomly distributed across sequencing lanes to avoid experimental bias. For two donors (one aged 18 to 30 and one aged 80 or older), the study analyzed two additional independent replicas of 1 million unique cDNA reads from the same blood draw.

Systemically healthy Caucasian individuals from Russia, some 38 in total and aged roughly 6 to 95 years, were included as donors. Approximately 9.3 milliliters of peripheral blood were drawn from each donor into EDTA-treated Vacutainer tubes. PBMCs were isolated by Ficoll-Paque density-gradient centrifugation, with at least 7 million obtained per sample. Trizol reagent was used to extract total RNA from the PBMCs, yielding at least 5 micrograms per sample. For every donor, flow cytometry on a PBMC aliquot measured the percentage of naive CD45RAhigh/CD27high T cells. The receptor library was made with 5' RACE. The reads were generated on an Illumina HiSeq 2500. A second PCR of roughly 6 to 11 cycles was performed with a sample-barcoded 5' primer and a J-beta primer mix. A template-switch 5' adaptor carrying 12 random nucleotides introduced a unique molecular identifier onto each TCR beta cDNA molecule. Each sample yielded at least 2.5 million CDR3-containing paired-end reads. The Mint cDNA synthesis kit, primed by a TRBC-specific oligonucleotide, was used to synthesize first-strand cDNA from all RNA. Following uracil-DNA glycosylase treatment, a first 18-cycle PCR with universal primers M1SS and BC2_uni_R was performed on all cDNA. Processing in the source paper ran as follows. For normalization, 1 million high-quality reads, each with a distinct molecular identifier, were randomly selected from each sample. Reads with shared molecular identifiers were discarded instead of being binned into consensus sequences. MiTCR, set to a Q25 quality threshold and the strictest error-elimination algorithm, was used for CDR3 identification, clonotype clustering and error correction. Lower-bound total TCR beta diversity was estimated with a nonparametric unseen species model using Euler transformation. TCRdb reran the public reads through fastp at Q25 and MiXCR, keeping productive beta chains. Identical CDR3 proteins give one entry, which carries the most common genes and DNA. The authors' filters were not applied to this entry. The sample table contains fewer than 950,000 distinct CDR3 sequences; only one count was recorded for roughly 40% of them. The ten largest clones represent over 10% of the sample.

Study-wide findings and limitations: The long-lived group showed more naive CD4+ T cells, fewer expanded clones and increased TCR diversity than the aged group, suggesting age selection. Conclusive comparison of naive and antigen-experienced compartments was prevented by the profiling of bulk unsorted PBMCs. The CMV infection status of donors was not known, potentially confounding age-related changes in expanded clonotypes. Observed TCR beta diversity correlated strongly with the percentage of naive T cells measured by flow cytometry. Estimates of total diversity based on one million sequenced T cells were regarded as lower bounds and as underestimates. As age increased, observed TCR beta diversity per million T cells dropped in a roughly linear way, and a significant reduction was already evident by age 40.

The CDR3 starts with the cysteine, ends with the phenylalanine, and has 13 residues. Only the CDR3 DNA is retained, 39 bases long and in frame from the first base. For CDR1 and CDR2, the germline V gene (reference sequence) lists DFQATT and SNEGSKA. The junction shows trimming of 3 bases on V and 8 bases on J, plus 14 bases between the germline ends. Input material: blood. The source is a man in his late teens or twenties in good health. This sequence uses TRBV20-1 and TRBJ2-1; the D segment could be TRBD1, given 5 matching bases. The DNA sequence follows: TGCAGTGCTAGTTTAGGGGCTTCGGATGAGCAGTTCTTC. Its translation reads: CSASLGASDEQFF.